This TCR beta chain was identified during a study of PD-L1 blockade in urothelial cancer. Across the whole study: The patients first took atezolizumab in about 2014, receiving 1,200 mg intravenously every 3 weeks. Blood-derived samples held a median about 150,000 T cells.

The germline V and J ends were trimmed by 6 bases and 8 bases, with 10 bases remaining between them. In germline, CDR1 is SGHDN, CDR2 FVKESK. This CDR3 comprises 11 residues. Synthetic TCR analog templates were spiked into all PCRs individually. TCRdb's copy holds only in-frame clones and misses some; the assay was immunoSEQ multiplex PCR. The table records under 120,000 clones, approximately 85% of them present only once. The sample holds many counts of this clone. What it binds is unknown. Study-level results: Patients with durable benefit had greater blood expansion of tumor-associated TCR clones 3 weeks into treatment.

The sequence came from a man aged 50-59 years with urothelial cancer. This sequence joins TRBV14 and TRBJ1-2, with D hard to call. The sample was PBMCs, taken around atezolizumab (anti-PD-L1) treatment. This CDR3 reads CASRAGGGYTF. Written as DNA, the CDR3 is TGTGCCAGCAGGGCCGGAGGGGGCTACACCTTC.